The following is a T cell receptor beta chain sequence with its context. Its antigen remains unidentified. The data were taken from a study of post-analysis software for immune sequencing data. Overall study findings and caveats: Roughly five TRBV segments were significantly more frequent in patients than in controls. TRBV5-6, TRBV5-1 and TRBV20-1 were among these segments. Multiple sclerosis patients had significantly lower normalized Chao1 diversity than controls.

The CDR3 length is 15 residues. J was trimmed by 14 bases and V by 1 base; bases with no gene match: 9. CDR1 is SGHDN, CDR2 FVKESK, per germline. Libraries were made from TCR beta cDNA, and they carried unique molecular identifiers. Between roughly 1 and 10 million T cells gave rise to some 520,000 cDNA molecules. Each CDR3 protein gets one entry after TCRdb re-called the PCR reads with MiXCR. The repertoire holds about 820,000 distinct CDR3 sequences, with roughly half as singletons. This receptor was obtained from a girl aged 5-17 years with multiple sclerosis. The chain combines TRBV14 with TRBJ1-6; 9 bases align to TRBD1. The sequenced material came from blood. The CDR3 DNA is TGTGCCAGCAGCCAAGGGGGGACAGGGAAATTCACCCTCCACTTT. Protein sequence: CASSQGGTGKFTLHF. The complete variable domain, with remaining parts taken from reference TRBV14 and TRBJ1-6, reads EAGVTQFPSHSVIEKGQTVTLRCDPISGHDNLYWYRRVMGKEIKFLLHFVKESKQDESGMPNNRFLAERTGGTYSTLKVQPAELEDSGVYFCASSQGGTGKFTLHFGNGTRLTVT.